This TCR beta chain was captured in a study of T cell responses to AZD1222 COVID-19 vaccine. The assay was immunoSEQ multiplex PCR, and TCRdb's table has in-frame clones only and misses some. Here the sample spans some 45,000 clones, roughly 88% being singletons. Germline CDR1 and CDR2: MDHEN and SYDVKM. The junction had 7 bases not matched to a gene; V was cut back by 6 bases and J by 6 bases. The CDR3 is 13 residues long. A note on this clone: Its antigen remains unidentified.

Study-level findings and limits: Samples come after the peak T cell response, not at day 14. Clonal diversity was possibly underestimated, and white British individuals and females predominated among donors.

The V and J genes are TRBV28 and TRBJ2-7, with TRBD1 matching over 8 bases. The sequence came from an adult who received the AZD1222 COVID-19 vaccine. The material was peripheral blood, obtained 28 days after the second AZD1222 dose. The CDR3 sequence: CASSEGQGPEQYF. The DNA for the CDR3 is TGTGCCAGCAGCGAAGGACAGGGCCCCGAGCAGTACTTC.